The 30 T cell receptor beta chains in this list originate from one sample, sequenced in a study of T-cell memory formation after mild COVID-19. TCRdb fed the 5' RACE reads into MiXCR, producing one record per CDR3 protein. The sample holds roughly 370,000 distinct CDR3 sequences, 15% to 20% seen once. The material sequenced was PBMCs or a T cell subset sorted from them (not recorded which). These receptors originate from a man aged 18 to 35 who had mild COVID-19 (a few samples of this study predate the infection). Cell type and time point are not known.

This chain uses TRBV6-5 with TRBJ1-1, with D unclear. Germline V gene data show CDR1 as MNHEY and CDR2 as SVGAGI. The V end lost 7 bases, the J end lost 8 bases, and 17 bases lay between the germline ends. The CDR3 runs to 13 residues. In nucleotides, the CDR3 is TGTGCCAGCAACACGCCCGGTACGAAGGAAGCTTTCTTT. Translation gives CASNTPGTKEAFF.

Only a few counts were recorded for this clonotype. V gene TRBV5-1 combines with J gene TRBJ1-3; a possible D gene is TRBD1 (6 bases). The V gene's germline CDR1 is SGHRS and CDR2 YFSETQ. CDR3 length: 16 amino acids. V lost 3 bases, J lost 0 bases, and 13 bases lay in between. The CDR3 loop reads CASSYTDSSSGNTIYF. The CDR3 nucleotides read TGCGCCAGCAGCTACACGGACAGTTCCTCTGGAAACACCATATATTTT.

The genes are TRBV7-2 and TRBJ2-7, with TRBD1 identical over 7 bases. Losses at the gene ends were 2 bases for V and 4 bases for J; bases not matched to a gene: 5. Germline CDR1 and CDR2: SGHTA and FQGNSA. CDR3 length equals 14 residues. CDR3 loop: CASSLSAGGYEQYF. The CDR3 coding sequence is TGTGCCAGCAGCTTATCCGCAGGGGGATACGAGCAGTACTTC.

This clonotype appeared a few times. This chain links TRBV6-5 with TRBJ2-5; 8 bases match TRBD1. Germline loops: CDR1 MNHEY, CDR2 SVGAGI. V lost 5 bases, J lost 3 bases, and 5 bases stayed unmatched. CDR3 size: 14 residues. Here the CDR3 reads CASSRNRGEETQYF. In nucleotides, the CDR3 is TGTGCCAGCAGTCGGAACAGGGGGGAAGAGACCCAGTACTTC.

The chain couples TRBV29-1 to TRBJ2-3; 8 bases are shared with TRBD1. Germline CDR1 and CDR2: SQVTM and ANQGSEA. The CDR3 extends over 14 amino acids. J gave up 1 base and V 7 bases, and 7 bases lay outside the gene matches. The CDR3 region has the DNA TGCAGCGCCGAGGCGACAGGGGGCACAGATACGCAGTATTTT. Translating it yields CSAEATGGTDTQYF.

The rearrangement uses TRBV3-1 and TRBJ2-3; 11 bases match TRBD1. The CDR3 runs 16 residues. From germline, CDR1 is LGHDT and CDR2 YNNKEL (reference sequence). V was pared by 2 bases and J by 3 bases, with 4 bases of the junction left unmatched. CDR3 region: CASSQFRDRGTDTQYF. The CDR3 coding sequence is TGTGCCAGCAGCCAATTCCGGGACAGGGGGACAGATACGCAGTATTTT.

The DNA for the CDR3 is TGTGCCAGCAGGCCGGGACATTCCAATGGGGGAATGAACACTGAAGCTTTCTTT. Translation gives CASRPGHSNGGMNTEAFF. The rearrangement joins TRBV7-9 to TRBJ1-1; a possible D gene is TRBD1 (6 bases). The CDR3 extends over 18 amino acids. The V end was cut by 6 bases, the J end by 0 bases, with 23 bases between. CDR1 is SEHNR and CDR2 is FQNEAQ in the germline V gene (reference sequence).

The CDR3 DNA is TGTGCCAGCAGTTTCGGACCGGATTCACCCCTCCACTTT. It encodes CASSFGPDSPLHF. This sequence joins TRBV27 and TRBJ1-6, with no clear D. Germline V gene data show CDR1 as MNHEY and CDR2 as SMNVEV (reference sequence). The CDR3 sequence is 13 residues long. V was shortened by 3 bases and J by 8 bases, with 8 bases between the two germline ends.

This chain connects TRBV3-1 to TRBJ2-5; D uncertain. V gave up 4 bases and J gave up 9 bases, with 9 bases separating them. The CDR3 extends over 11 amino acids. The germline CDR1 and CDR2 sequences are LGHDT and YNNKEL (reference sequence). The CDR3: CASSLAESQYF. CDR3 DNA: TGTGCCAGCAGCCTCGCAGAATCCCAGTACTTC.

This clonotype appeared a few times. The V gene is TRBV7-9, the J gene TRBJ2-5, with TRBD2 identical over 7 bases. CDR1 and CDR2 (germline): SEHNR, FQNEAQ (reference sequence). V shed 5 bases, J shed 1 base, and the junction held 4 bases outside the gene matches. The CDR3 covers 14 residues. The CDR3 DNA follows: TGTGCCAGCAGCACCGGGGGGTTCCAAGAGACCCAGTACTTC. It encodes CASSTGGFQETQYF.

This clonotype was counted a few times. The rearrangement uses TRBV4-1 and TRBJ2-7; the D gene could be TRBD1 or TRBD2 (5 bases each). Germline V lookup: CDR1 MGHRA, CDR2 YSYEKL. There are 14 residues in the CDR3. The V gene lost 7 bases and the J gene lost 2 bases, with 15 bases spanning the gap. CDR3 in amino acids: CASTPRDGAYEQYF. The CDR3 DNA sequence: TGCGCCAGCACCCCCCGGGACGGAGCCTACGAGCAGTACTTC.

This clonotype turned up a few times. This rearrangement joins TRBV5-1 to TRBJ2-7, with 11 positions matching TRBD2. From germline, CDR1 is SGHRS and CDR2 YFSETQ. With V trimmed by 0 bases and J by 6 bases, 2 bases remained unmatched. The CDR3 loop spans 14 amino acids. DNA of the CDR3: TGCGCCAGCAGCTTGGGGGGGACTAGCGGCGAGCAGTACTTC. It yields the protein CASSLGGTSGEQYF.

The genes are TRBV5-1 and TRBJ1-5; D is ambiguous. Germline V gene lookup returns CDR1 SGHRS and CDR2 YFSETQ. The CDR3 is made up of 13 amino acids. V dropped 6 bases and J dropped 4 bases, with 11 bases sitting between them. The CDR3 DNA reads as TGCGCCAGCACGGAGCTACCAAATCAGCCCCAGCATTTT. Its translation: CASTELPNQPQHF.

CDR3 in amino acids: CASSLEGAGVRRTGELFF. The CDR3 DNA reads as TGTGCCAGCAGCTTAGAAGGAGCTGGGGTTCGGAGGACCGGGGAGCTGTTTTTT. This sequence joins TRBV7-6 and TRBJ2-2, with TRBD2 as a possible D gene (5 bases). Germline V lookup: CDR1 SGHVS, CDR2 FNYEAQ. The V end was cut by 1 base, the J end by 5 bases, with 20 bases between. The CDR3 runs to 18 residues.

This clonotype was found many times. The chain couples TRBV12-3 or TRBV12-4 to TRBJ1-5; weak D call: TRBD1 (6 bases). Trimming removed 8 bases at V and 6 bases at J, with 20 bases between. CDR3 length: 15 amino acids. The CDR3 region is CASQRMGADGQPQHF. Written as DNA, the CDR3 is TGTGCCAGCCAACGAATGGGGGCGGACGGTCAGCCCCAGCATTTT.

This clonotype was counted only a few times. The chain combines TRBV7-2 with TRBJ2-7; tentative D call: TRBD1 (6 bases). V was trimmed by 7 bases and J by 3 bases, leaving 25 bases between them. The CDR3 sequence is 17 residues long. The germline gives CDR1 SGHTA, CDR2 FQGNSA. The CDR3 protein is CASTSRSGQGTHYEQYF. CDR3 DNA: TGTGCCAGCACCTCACGATCCGGCCAGGGGACACACTACGAGCAGTACTTC. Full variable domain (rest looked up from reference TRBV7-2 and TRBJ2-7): GAGVSQSPSNKVTEKGKDVELRCDPISGHTALYWYRQSLGQGLEFLIYFQGNSAPDKSGLPSDRFSAERTGGSVSTLTIQRTQQEDSAVYLCASTSRSGQGTHYEQYFGPGTRLTVT.

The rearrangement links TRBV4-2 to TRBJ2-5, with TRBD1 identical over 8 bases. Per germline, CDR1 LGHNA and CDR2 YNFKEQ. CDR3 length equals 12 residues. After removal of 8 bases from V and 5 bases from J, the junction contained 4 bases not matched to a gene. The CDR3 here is CASQDRAETQYF. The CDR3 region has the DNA TGTGCCAGCCAGGACAGGGCCGAGACCCAGTACTTC.

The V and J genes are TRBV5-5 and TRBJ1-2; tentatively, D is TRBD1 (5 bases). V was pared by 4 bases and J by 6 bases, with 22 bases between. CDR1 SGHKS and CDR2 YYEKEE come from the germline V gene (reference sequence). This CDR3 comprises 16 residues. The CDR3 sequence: CASSLRATVTGDGYTF. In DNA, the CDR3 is TGTGCCAGCAGCCTGCGTGCGACAGTAACTGGGGATGGCTACACCTTC.

CDR3 residues: CASSPESEFLGGYTF. The CDR3 region has the DNA TGTGCCAGCAGTCCCGAATCTGAGTTCCTCGGGGGCTACACCTTC. J is TRBJ1-2 and V is TRBV28; D remains unclear. Between the trimmed V and J ends, which lost 5 bases and 8 bases, there was a span of 21 bases. The CDR3 contains 15 residues. Per germline, CDR1 MDHEN and CDR2 SYDVKM.

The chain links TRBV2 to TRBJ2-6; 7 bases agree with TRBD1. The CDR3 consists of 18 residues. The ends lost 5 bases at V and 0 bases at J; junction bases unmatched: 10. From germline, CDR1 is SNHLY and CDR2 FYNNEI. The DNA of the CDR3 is TGTGCCAGCAGTTACCGGGACAGTGCTGTCTCTGGGGCCAACGTCCTGACTTTC. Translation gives CASSYRDSAVSGANVLTF.

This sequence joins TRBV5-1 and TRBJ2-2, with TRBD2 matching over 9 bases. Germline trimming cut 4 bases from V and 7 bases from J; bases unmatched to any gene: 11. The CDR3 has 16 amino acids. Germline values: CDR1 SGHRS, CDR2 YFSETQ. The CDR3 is CASSPLASGVDGELFF. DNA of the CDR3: TGCGCCAGCAGCCCGTTGGCTAGCGGGGTGGACGGGGAGCTGTTTTTT.

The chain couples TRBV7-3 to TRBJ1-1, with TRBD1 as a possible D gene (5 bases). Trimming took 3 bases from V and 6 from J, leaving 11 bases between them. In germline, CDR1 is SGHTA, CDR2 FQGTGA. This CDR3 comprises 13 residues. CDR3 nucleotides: TGTGCCAGCAGCTTCTTCAGGGACGCTGAAGCTTTCTTT. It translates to CASSFFRDAEAFF.

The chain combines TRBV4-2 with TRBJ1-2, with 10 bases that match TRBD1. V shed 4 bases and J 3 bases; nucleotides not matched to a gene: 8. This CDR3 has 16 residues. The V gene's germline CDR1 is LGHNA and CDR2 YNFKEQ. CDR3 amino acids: CASSRETGTGDYGYTF. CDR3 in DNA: TGTGCCAGCAGCCGAGAGACCGGGACAGGGGACTATGGCTACACCTTC.

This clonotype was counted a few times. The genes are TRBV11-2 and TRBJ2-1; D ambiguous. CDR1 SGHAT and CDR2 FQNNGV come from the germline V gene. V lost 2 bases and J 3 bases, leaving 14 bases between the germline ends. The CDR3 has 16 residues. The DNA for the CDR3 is TGTGCCAGCAGCTTATACCCGCCCCAGAGCTACAATGAGCAGTTCTTC. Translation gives CASSLYPPQSYNEQFF.

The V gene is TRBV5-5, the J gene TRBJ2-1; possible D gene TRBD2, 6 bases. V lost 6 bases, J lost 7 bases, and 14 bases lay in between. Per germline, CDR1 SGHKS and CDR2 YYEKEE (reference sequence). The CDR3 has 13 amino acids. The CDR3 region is CASNTPGRNEQFF. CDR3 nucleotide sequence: TGTGCCAGCAACACCCCAGGGAGGAATGAGCAGTTCTTC.

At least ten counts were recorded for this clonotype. The CDR3 DNA sequence: TGTGCCAGCAGCTTAGGACTAGCATCTTACAATGAGCAGTTCTTC. It translates to CASSLGLASYNEQFF. The V gene is TRBV11-3, the J gene TRBJ2-1; 7 positions match TRBD2. From germline, CDR1 is SGHNT and CDR2 YENEEA. This CDR3 region has 15 residues. The trim removed 1 base at V and 4 bases at J, leaving 4 bases unmatched.

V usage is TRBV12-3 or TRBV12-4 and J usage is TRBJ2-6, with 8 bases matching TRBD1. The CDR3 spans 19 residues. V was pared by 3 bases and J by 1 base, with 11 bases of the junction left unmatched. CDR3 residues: CASSLVMDRVGSGANVLTF. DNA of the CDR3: TGTGCCAGCAGTTTGGTGATGGACAGGGTGGGTTCTGGGGCCAACGTCCTGACTTTC.

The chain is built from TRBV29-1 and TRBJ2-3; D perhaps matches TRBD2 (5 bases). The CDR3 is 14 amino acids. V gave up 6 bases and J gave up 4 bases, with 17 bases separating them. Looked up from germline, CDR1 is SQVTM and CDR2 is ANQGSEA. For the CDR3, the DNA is TGCAGCGTCGACCCCACTAGTTTGGCAGATACGCAGTATTTT. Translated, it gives CSVDPTSLADTQYF.

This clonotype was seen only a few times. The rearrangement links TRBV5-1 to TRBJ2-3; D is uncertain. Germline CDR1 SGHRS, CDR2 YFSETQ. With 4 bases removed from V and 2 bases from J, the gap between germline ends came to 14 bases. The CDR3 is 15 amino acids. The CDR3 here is CASSLPPVSTDTQYF. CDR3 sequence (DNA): TGCGCCAGCAGCCTTCCGCCCGTCTCCACAGATACGCAGTATTTT.

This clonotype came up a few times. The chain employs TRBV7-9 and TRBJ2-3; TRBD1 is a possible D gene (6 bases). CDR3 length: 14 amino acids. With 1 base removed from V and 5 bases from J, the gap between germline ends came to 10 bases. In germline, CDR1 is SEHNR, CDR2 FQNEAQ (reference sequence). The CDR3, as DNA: TGTGCCAGCAGCTTAGATTGGGGGCGAGATACGCAGTATTTT. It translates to CASSLDWGRDTQYF. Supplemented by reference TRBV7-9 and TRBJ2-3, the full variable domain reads DTGVSQNPRHKITKRGQNVTFRCDPISEHNRLYWYRQTLGQGPEFLTYFQNEAQLEKSRLLSDRFSAERPKGSFSTLEIQRTEQGDSAMYLCASSLDWGRDTQYFGPGTRLTVL.